These 3 T cell receptor beta chains were sequenced from one sample in a study of blood T cells in healthy people across ages. Next came a second PCR, run for about 6 to 12 cycles, which used a sample-barcoded 5' primer along with a J-beta primer mix. TCRdb called the 5' RACE reads again in MiXCR, with one record for every CDR3 protein. The data contain around 1,100,000 distinct CDR3 sequences, 35% to 40% of them singletons. The sample taken for sequencing was blood. All receptors derive from a man aged 18 to 30 in good health.

This clonotype was seen a few times. The V and J genes are TRBV24-1 and TRBJ2-5, with 9 bases aligning to TRBD1. CDR1 and CDR2 (germline): KGHDR, SFDVKD. J was trimmed by 2 bases and V by 0 bases; bases with no gene match: 3. The length of the CDR3 is 16 residues. The CDR3 loop reads CATSDLGTGSQETQYF. The CDR3 DNA reads TGTGCCACCAGTGATTTGGGGACAGGGTCTCAAGAGACCCAGTACTTC.

The CDR3, as DNA: TGCAGTGCTAAGACTCCTCGGAACACCGGGGAGCTGTTTTTT. This translates into CSAKTPRNTGELFF. The chain couples TRBV20-1 to TRBJ2-2; D unclear. There are 14 residues in the CDR3. Trimming pared 4 bases from V and 1 base from J, leaving 10 bases between. The germline V gene has CDR1 DFQATT and CDR2 SNEGSKA (reference sequence).

The V and J genes are TRBV6-2 or TRBV6-3 and TRBJ2-5; possibly TRBD2 for D (5 bases). This CDR3 comprises 15 residues. CDR1 and CDR2 (germline): MNHEY, SVGEGT. V was pared by 5 bases and J by 11 bases, with 24 bases between. In DNA form, the CDR3 reads TGTGCCAGCAGTCCAGCGGCCCCCTCCTACAATGAGCAGTACTTC. It yields the protein CASSPAAPSYNEQYF.